The source of this TCR beta chain is a study of response to subunit inactivated influenza vaccine. TCRdb itself ran the RT-PCR reads through MiXCR, one entry per CDR3 protein. The repertoire holds 530,000 or so distinct CDR3 sequences, with roughly 12% as singletons. Findings and caveats of the study: After each seasonal influenza vaccination, few new T cells are recruited, the authors suggested.

A note on this clonotype: What it binds is unknown.

Trimming left V 3 bases short and J 2 bases short, with 12 bases between. The CDR3 runs 15 residues. From germline, CDR1 is SGHDT and CDR2 YYEEEE. This specimen was PBMCs from blood, taken on the day of vaccination. The chain links TRBV5-6 to TRBJ2-1, with D perhaps given as TRBD1 or TRBD2 (5 bases each). This sequence was found in a man between 50 and 59 years old who received an inactivated influenza vaccine. The DNA of the CDR3 is TGTGCCAGCAGCTCCTACGGGACCACCTACAATGAGCAGTTCTTC. Amino acids: CASSSYGTTYNEQFF.